One sample yielded the 27 T cell receptor beta chains listed below, sequenced in a study of cytomegalovirus exposure and HLA in healthy donors. PCR used 60 Vbeta primers and 13 Jbeta primers. Profiling relied on immunoSEQ multiplex PCR, and the TCRdb table lists in-frame clones only, not all of them. Here the sample spans roughly 130,000 clones, approximately 72% being singletons. The sample consisted of PBMCs. The receptors here all came from a woman aged 55-70 years in good health and CMV-seronegative.

CDR3 residues: CSVEWMGGNYEQYF. DNA of the CDR3: TGCAGCGTTGAATGGATGGGGGGAAACTACGAGCAGTACTTC. The chain is built from TRBV29-1 and TRBJ2-5, with D perhaps TRBD2 (6 bases). TRBJ2-7 explains the end of the DNA better; the J call may be wrong. Germline CDR1 and CDR2: SQVTM and ANQGSEA. This CDR3 is built from 14 residues.

As regards this clone: Other DNA sequences in this specimen translate into the identical CDR3. The chain is built from TRBV5-1 and TRBJ1-1; the match to TRBD1 covers 7 bases. CDR1 is SGHRS and CDR2 is YFSETQ in the germline V gene. The CDR3 spans 14 residues. Trimming cost V 4 bases and J 1 base; bases outside gene matches: 4. The CDR3 DNA reads as TGCGCCAGCAGCCTAGGACAGGCGAACACTGAAGCTTTCTTT. As protein: CASSLGQANTEAFF.

The V call is TRBV5-6, the J call TRBJ2-3, with 7 bases fitting TRBD2. V was pared by 2 bases and J by 6 bases, with 6 bases of the junction left unmatched. Germline V gives CDR1 SGHDT, CDR2 YYEEEE. This CDR3 has 14 amino acids. DNA of the CDR3: TGTGCCAGCAGCTTACGGGACTACATGGATACGCAGTATTTT. It is translated as CASSLRDYMDTQYF.

The CDR3 spells CASSYDSLSPNEQFF. In DNA, the CDR3 is TGTGCCAGCAGTTACGACAGTCTGAGCCCCAATGAGCAGTTCTTC. The chain joins TRBV6-5 to TRBJ2-1, with D possibly TRBD1 on 5 matching bases. Per the germline V gene, CDR1 is MNHEY and CDR2 is SVGAGI. The V end lost 2 bases, the J end lost 6 bases, and 14 bases lay between the germline ends. The length of the CDR3 is 15 residues.

The V call is TRBV5-4, the J call TRBJ2-1, with 7 bases identical to TRBD1. The CDR3 is made up of 16 amino acids. Trimming cost V 6 bases and J 4 bases; bases outside gene matches: 13. Germline-derived CDR1 and CDR2 are SGHNT and YYREEE (reference sequence). CDR3 amino acids: CASTSNTGVLYNEQFF. DNA of the CDR3: TGTGCCAGCACCTCCAATACAGGGGTTTTATACAATGAGCAGTTCTTC.

The CDR3 sequence is CASRAGSYGFQETQYF. The CDR3 bases are TGTGCCAGCAGGGCCGGCTCGTACGGGTTCCAAGAGACCCAGTACTTC. The chain couples TRBV5-4 to TRBJ2-5, with D hard to call. Germline V CDR1 and CDR2: SGHNT, YYREEE (reference sequence). The CDR3 has 16 amino acids. V was pared by 5 bases and J by 1 base, with 18 bases between.

V gene TRBV12-5 combines with J gene TRBJ2-7, with D perhaps matching TRBD2 (6 bases). Trimming cost V 6 bases and J 3 bases, with 18 bases left between them. Germline V CDR1 and CDR2: LGHNT, FRNRAP. This CDR3 spans 15 amino acids. The CDR3 DNA sequence: TGTGCTAGTGGCACCCCGCGGGACGCAGACTACGAGCAGTACTTC. Translated, it gives CASGTPRDADYEQYF. The full variable domain, its missing parts supplied by reference TRBV12-5 and TRBJ2-7, is DARVTQTPRHKVTEMGQEVTMRCQPILGHNTVFWYRQTMMQGLELLAYFRNRAPLDDSGMPKDRFSAEMPDATLATLKIQPSEPRDSAVYFCASGTPRDADYEQYFGPGTRLTVT.

This clone was counted only a few times. Written as DNA, the CDR3 is TGTGCCATCAGTGAGTCTGGGACTCCACGGAACACCATATATTTT. Its translation is CAISESGTPRNTIYF. V gene TRBV10-3 combines with J gene TRBJ1-3; TRBD1 is a possible D gene (5 bases). Germline CDR1 is ENHRY and CDR2 is SYGVKD. The CDR3 runs 15 residues. V gave up 0 bases and J gave up 7 bases, with 13 bases separating them.

CDR3 nucleotides: TGCAGTGCTAGTGGGGGGAGCGAGCAGTACTTC. Translating gives CSASGGSEQYF. The chain links TRBV20-1 to TRBJ2-7, with D possibly being TRBD2 (6 bases). From germline, CDR1 is DFQATT and CDR2 SNEGSKA (reference sequence). Trimming stripped 3 bases from V and 6 bases from J, with 9 bases between. This CDR3 region has 11 residues.

With respect to this clone: The same CDR3 arises from other DNA sequences in this sample as well. The chain joins TRBV7-9 to TRBJ2-3; TRBD1 matches 8 bases. Germline V gene data show CDR1 as SEHNR and CDR2 as FQNEAQ (reference sequence). The CDR3 sequence is 15 residues long. V lost 3 bases and J lost 6; bases outside the gene matches: 8. The DNA for the CDR3 is TGTGCCAGCAGCTTTCGTCAGGGGGCAACGGATACGCAGTATTTT. Its translation: CASSFRQGATDTQYF.

The J gene is TRBJ2-2, the V gene TRBV5-4, with 10 bases matching TRBD1. The length of the CDR3 is 15 residues. Trimming took 4 bases from V and 3 from J; bases not matched to a gene: 3. CDR1 and CDR2 from the germline V gene are SGHNT and YYREEE (reference sequence). CDR3 protein: CASSEGQGYTGELFF. The CDR3 nucleotides are TGTGCCAGCAGCGAGGGACAGGGGTACACCGGGGAGCTGTTTTTT.

V gene TRBV5-1 combines with J gene TRBJ2-2, with TRBD1 matching over 7 bases. This CDR3 has 16 residues. The trim removed 0 bases at V and 1 base at J, leaving 3 bases unmatched. Germline V CDR1 and CDR2: SGHRS, YFSETQ. In DNA, the CDR3 is TGCGCCAGCAGCTTGGTAGGGACAGTGAACACCGGGGAGCTGTTTTTT. Translated: CASSLVGTVNTGELFF.

The genes are TRBV7-3 and TRBJ2-3, with TRBD2 matching over 9 bases. CDR3 length: 21 amino acids. Unmatched junction bases numbered 18, after V lost 2 bases and J lost 0 bases. CDR1 SGHTA and CDR2 FQGTGA come from the germline V gene. The CDR3 protein is CASSLHPQAPRTSVSTDTQYF. The CDR3 DNA sequence: TGTGCCAGCAGCTTACACCCCCAAGCCCCGAGGACTAGCGTAAGCACAGATACGCAGTATTTT.

The chain links TRBV2 to TRBJ1-1, with D possibly matching TRBD1 (6 bases). Looked up from germline, CDR1 is SNHLY and CDR2 is FYNNEI. CDR3 length: 13 amino acids. Trimming pared 2 bases from V and 11 bases from J, leaving 15 bases between. CDR3 nucleotide sequence: TGTGCCAGCAGTGAACAGGGGAGGGGAAAGGCTTTCTTT. This translates into CASSEQGRGKAFF.

V is TRBV5-4 and J is TRBJ2-3, with 10 bases identical to TRBD2. The CDR3 has 15 residues. Germline CDR1 reads SGHNT; CDR2 reads YYREEE (reference sequence). Germline trimming cut 3 bases from V and 6 bases from J; bases unmatched to any gene: 7. The CDR3 DNA follows: TGTGCCAGCAGCTCGAGCGGGGGGGCTGCTGATACGCAGTATTTT. Translating gives CASSSSGGAADTQYF.

This clone was seen a few times. The gene calls are TRBV5-6 and TRBJ1-5, with D unresolved. This CDR3 has 14 residues. Per the germline V gene, CDR1 is SGHDT and CDR2 is YYEEEE. Trimming left V 0 bases short and J 3 bases short, with 7 bases between. CDR3 in DNA: TGTGCCAGCAGCTTGGCGGGTTTCAATCAGCCCCAGCATTTT. It encodes CASSLAGFNQPQHF. The full variable domain, in which reference TRBV5-6 and TRBJ1-5 provide the parts outside the CDR3, is DAGVTQSPTHLIKTRGQQVTLRCSPKSGHDTVSWYQQALGQGPQFIFQYYEEEERQRGNFPDRFSGHQFPNYSSELNVNALLLGDSALYLCASSLAGFNQPQHFGDGTRLSIL.

This clone has just a few counts. V is TRBV5-6 and J is TRBJ2-7; D is perhaps TRBD2 (5 bases). V shed 2 bases and J shed 2 bases, with 14 bases lying between them. CDR3 length: 15 amino acids. Germline assignment: CDR1 SGHDT and CDR2 YYEEEE. CDR3 DNA: TGTGCCAGCAGCTTATCGGGGATTAAGCCCTACGAGCAGTACTTC. This gives the protein CASSLSGIKPYEQYF.

The chain combines TRBV15 with TRBJ2-5; the D is unclear. The CDR3 length is 13 residues. Trimming cost V 1 base and J 2 bases, with 5 bases left between them. Per germline, CDR1 LNHNV and CDR2 YYDKDF (reference sequence). CDR3 in amino acids: CATSRAQQETQYF. CDR3 DNA sequence: TGTGCCACCAGCAGAGCTCAGCAAGAGACCCAGTACTTC.

This chain uses TRBV7-2 with TRBJ2-7, with 11 bases that match TRBD2. CDR3 length equals 17 residues. Germline V lookup: CDR1 SGHTA, CDR2 FQGNSA. Trimming removed 1 base from V and 4 bases from J; junction bases left unmatched: 9. This CDR3 is CASSLGTGGTSGYEQYF. The CDR3 DNA reads as TGTGCCAGCAGCTTAGGGACAGGAGGGACTAGCGGTTACGAGCAGTACTTC.

The chain joins TRBV4-3 to TRBJ1-6; 8 nucleotides match TRBD1. This CDR3 comprises 16 residues. Trimming at V came to 3 bases and at J to 9 bases, leaving 10 bases not matched to a gene. The germline CDR1 and CDR2 sequences are LGHNA and YSLEER. The CDR3 here is CASSQILGQGTSPLHF. DNA for the CDR3: TGCGCCAGCAGCCAGATTTTAGGACAGGGCACTTCACCCCTCCACTTT.

CDR3 amino acids: CASSLGTSGPPQFF. The DNA of the CDR3 is TGTGCCAGCAGCCTCGGGACTAGCGGCCCCCCGCAGTTCTTC. The V call is TRBV5-5, the J call TRBJ2-1, with 11 nucleotides matching TRBD2. From germline, CDR1 is SGHKS and CDR2 YYEKEE (reference sequence). This CDR3 region has 14 residues. V trimming: 4 bases; J trimming: 12 bases; junction bases outside the gene matches: 9.

This chain joins TRBV9 and TRBJ2-4, with no clear D. Germline V gives CDR1 SGDLS, CDR2 YYNGEE. The CDR3 has 14 amino acids. V lost 4 bases and J lost 0, with 8 bases in between. CDR3 DNA: TGTGCCAGCAGCCCTGTCCTAGCCAAAAACATTCAGTACTTC. Translating it yields CASSPVLAKNIQYF.

This clone was picked up a small number of times. V is TRBV5-1 and J is TRBJ2-1; a weak D match, TRBD2 (7 bases). The CDR3 has 15 residues. Trimming pared 4 bases from V and 5 bases from J, leaving 16 bases between. Germline V gives CDR1 SGHRS, CDR2 YFSETQ. The CDR3 DNA is TGCGCCAGCAGCCCCACAGGGACTATCCACAATGAGCAGTTCTTC. Residues: CASSPTGTIHNEQFF.

This clone was picked up a small number of times. J is TRBJ2-3 and V is TRBV9, with D possibly being TRBD1 (5 bases). V was shortened by 1 base and J by 4 bases, with 22 bases between the two germline ends. This CDR3 has 18 amino acids. Germline lookup yields CDR1 SGDLS and CDR2 YYNGEE. CDR3 sequence (DNA): TGTGCCAGCAGCGTAACCCAGGGTATCGGCACACGTGCAGATACGCAGTATTTT. Its protein is CASSVTQGIGTRADTQYF.

Turning to this clone: A read error may produce the germline difference seen at one junction end. This chain joins TRBV7-8 and TRBJ2-3; tentatively, D is TRBD2 (6 bases). CDR3 length: 14 residues. The germline V gene has CDR1 SGHVS and CDR2 FQNEAQ. CDR3 coding DNA: TGTGCCAGCAGCTTAGTGGCCGATACTGGGGGGAGGCTTTTT. Its protein product is CASSLVADTGGRLF.

The CDR3 protein is CASSLRQGLAVDQPQHF. CDR3 coding DNA: TGTGCCAGCAGTTTAAGGCAGGGTTTGGCCGTAGATCAGCCCCAGCATTTT. The J gene is TRBJ1-5, the V gene TRBV28; perhaps TRBD1 as D (5 bases). Looked up from germline, CDR1 is MDHEN and CDR2 is SYDVKM. The germline V and J ends were trimmed by 2 bases and 5 bases, with 19 bases remaining between them. The CDR3 runs to 17 residues. Together with reference TRBV28 and TRBJ1-5, the CDR3 gives the full variable domain: DVKVTQSSRYLVKRTGEKVFLECVQDMDHENMFWYRQDPGLGLRLIYFSYDVKMKEKGDIPEGYSVSREKKERFSLILESASTNQTSMYLCASSLRQGLAVDQPQHFGDGTRLSIL.

V and J are TRBV7-2 and TRBJ1-6; 9 bases map to TRBD1. The J segment lost 6 bases and the V segment lost 2 bases, leaving 2 bases of the junction unmatched. The germline V gene has CDR1 SGHTA and CDR2 FQGNSA. The CDR3 loop spans 15 amino acids. CDR3 amino acids: CASSLPQGANSPLHF. CDR3 nucleotides: TGTGCCAGCAGCTTACCACAGGGGGCTAATTCACCCCTCCACTTT.